This T cell receptor beta chain was recorded in a study of human T cells and chemical hapten exposure. The CDR3 consists of 15 residues. The V gene end was trimmed by 6 bases and the J gene end by 7 bases; junction bases not matched to a gene: 12. Looked up from germline, CDR1 is MNHEY and CDR2 is SVGEGT. From the RACE reads, TCRdb called clonotypes with MiXCR, one entry per CDR3 protein. The repertoire holds 85,000 or so distinct CDR3 sequences, with about 11% as singletons. This clonotype has a count of ten or more. The sample's time point: patch test 1, 2 weeks after DPC sensitization. As to treatment: therapeutic diphenylcyclopropenone sensitization with weekly scalp DPC.

The rearrangement links TRBV6-2 or TRBV6-3 to TRBJ2-7; 10 bases agree with TRBD2. Specimen: whole blood, collected in connection with sensitization to the hapten diphenylcyclopropenone (DPC). The TCR was taken from a woman aged 45-65 years with alopecia areata. Some clones in this sample may be carry-over from other donors' samples. The CDR3 protein is CASSRLLAGGGEQYF. In nucleotides, the CDR3 is TGTGCCAGCAGCAGACTGTTAGCGGGAGGAGGTGAGCAGTACTTC.